This TCR beta chain is from a study of blood T cell repertoires in COVID-19. Turning to the study itself: The samples span acute and convalescent COVID-19 from the United States, Italy and Spain. Sources were T cells, B-cell-depleted T cells, or PBMCs; the material itself was cDNA or gDNA.

The V end was cut by 0 bases, the J end by 4 bases, with 13 bases between. This CDR3 is 15 amino acids long. CDR1 is MGHRA and CDR2 is YSYEKL in the germline V gene. TCRdb's copy holds only in-frame clones and misses some; the assay was immunoSEQ multiplex PCR. Counted here are roughly 260,000 clones, approximately 91% occurring once; the ten biggest clones make up approximately 2.6%. The sequenced sample was peripheral blood. The rearrangement joins TRBV4-1 to TRBJ2-7; D might be TRBD2 (7 bases). The source is a person aged 18 to 35 with COVID-19, enrolled during active disease. This CDR3 is CASSQEFGGPYEQYF. For the CDR3, the DNA is TGCGCCAGCAGCCAAGAGTTCGGGGGGCCGTACGAGCAGTACTTC.